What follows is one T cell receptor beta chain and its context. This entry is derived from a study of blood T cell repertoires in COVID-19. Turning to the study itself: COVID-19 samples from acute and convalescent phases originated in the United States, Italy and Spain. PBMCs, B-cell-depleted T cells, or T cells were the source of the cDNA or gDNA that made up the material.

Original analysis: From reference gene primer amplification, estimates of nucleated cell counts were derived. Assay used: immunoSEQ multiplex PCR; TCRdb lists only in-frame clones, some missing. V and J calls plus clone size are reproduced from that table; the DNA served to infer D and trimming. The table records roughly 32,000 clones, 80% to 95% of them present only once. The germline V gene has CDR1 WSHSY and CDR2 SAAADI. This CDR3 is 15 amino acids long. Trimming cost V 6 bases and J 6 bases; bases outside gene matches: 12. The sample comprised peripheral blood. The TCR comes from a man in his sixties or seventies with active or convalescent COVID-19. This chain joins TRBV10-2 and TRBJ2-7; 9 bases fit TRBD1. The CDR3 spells CASRGSGTGRGEQYF. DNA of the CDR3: TGCGCCAGCAGGGGATCCGGGACAGGGCGTGGCGAGCAGTACTTC.